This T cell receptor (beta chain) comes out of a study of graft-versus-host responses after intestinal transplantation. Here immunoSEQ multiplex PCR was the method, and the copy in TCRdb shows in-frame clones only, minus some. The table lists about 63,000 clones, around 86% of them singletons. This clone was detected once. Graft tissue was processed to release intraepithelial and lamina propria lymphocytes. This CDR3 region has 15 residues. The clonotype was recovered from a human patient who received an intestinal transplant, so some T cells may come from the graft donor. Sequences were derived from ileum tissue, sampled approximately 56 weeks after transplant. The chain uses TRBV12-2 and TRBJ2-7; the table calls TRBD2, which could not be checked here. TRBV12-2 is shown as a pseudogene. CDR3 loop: CASRLPGSSGYEQYF. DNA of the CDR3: TGTGCAAGTCGCTTACCCGGGTCTAGCGGCTACGAGCAGTACTTC.